The present T cell receptor (beta chain) was sequenced within a study of T cell responses to AZD1222 COVID-19 vaccine. Germline CDR1 and CDR2: MGHDK and SYGVNS. This CDR3 comprises 14 residues. V shed 1 base, J shed 6 bases, and the junction held 4 bases outside the gene matches. Libraries were prepared by immunoSEQ multiplex PCR; TCRdb keeps only in-frame clonotypes and omits some of them. The data hold roughly 100,000 clones, with 85% to 90% observed a single time. This material consisted of peripheral blood, taken on day 0 of AZD1222 vaccination. This TCR was recovered from an adult in good health. The rearrangement joins TRBV25-1 to TRBJ2-7; 9 bases fit TRBD1. CDR3: CASSEWGQGAEQYF. For the CDR3, the DNA is TGTGCCAGCAGTGAATGGGGACAGGGCGCCGAGCAGTACTTC.